Listed here are 22 T cell receptor beta chains from one sample, sequenced in a study of molecular identifiers for immune sequencing clone quantification. Each CDR3 protein gets one entry after TCRdb re-called the PCR reads with MiXCR. The sample holds about half a million distinct CDR3 sequences; around 23% are singletons and the top ten take under 0.85%. Sequencing input: naive CD8+ T cells from blood, with Jurkat cell RNA spiked in. Subset noted: FACS-sorted CD8+CD4-CCR7+CD45RA+ naive T cells. These receptors were taken from a human donor in good health. Some libraries in this study had Jurkat cell RNA spiked in.

V gene TRBV27 combines with J gene TRBJ2-7, with D perhaps being TRBD1 or TRBD2 (5 bases each). Germline CDR1 and CDR2: MNHEY and SMNVEV (reference sequence). This CDR3 has 14 residues. With 2 bases removed from V and 3 bases from J, the gap between germline ends came to 11 bases. For the CDR3, the DNA is TGTGCCAGCAGTTTACCGGGACCAGACTACGAGCAGTACTTC. Residues: CASSLPGPDYEQYF.

J is TRBJ1-2 and V is TRBV29-1; a weak D match, TRBD1 (6 bases). Germline V lookup: CDR1 SQVTM, CDR2 ANQGSEA. The CDR3 totals 13 residues. Written as DNA, the CDR3 is TGCAGTACCGATCCAGGGACAAACTATGGCTACACCTTC. The encoded protein is CSTDPGTNYGYTF.

V and J are TRBV10-2 and TRBJ1-1; D uncertain. From germline, CDR1 is WSHSY and CDR2 SAAADI. The CDR3 has 14 amino acids. The ends were cut back, 6 bases at V and 3 bases at J, with 14 bases in the middle. CDR3 sequence (DNA): TGCGCCAGCAGGCAGAGGATTGGCGACACTGAAGCTTTCTTT. Its translation is CASRQRIGDTEAFF.

The J gene is TRBJ2-3, the V gene TRBV29-1; TRBD1 might be the D (6 bases). CDR3 length: 15 amino acids. Trimming cost V 3 bases and J 2 bases, with 15 bases left between them. Germline values: CDR1 SQVTM, CDR2 ANQGSEA. Written as DNA, the CDR3 is TGCAGCGTTGATTTGCCAGGGGTCCCCACAGATACGCAGTATTTT. This gives the protein CSVDLPGVPTDTQYF.

V is TRBV12-3 or TRBV12-4 and J is TRBJ1-5; D remains unclear. V shed 5 bases and J shed 3 bases, with 14 bases lying between them. There are 15 residues in the CDR3. Here the CDR3 reads CASSGLTGNNQPQHF. The CDR3 bases are TGTGCCAGCAGTGGGCTCACCGGGAACAATCAGCCCCAGCATTTT.

The chain uses TRBV29-1 and TRBJ1-2; 10 bases line up with TRBD1. J was trimmed by 3 bases and V by 7 bases; bases with no gene match: 8. The CDR3 contains 14 residues. Germline CDR1 is SQVTM and CDR2 is ANQGSEA. CDR3 amino acids: CSALGTGADYGYTF. Here the CDR3 DNA reads TGCAGCGCCCTAGGGACAGGGGCCGACTATGGCTACACCTTC.

This clonotype came up many times. The chain combines TRBV7-9 with TRBJ2-5; TRBD1 matches 9 bases. Germline V gene data show CDR1 as SEHNR and CDR2 as FQNEAQ (reference sequence). V shed 5 bases and J 1 base; nucleotides not matched to a gene: 11. This CDR3 is 17 amino acids long. Here the CDR3 reads CASSLPGTGRTQETQYF. The CDR3 DNA sequence: TGTGCCAGCAGCCTGCCCGGGACAGGGAGAACCCAAGAGACCCAGTACTTC.

In its sample, this clonotype was seen once. A much larger clone sits a single nucleotide away, making a read error possible. The CDR3 protein is CASAKSGVPTDTRYF. CDR3 in DNA: TGCGCCAGCGCCAAATCGGGGGTCCCCACAGATACGCGGTATTTT. The genes are TRBV5-1 and TRBJ2-3; a possible D gene is TRBD2 (6 bases). From germline, CDR1 is SGHRS and CDR2 YFSETQ. The CDR3 runs to 15 residues.

Many counts were recorded for this clonotype. The rearrangement links TRBV7-9 to TRBJ2-3, with D hard to call. V was pared by 5 bases and J by 2 bases, with 14 bases between. The CDR3 loop spans 15 amino acids. Germline CDR1 and CDR2: SEHNR and FQNEAQ (reference sequence). The CDR3 nucleotides are TGTGCCAGCAGCCACGTAGAGGAACTCACAGATACGCAGTATTTT. It translates to CASSHVEELTDTQYF.

This clonotype is a singleton in its sample. An end of the junction differs from the germline gene, which may be a read error. The V and J genes are TRBV7-7 and TRBJ1-3; no firm D call. Germline CDR1 and CDR2: SSHAT and FNYEAQ (reference sequence). The CDR3 covers 15 residues. As DNA, the CDR3 is TGTGCTAGCAGCGAAGGACCAGGCTCTGGAATCACCATATATTTT. Its protein product is CASSEGPGSGITIYF.

This clonotype showed up just a few times. The chain joins TRBV5-8 to TRBJ2-5, with D perhaps TRBD2 (5 bases). Germline assignment: CDR1 SGHTS and CDR2 YDEGEE. This CDR3 is 14 amino acids long. Trimming removed 2 bases at V and 2 bases at J, with 10 bases between. The CDR3: CASSFSGTQETQYF. The CDR3, as DNA: TGTGCCAGCAGCTTTTCGGGAACTCAAGAGACCCAGTACTTC.

At least ten counts were recorded for this clonotype. This chain links TRBV20-1 with TRBJ1-1; 8 nucleotides align to TRBD1. This CDR3 comprises 15 residues. The V gene's germline CDR1 is DFQATT and CDR2 SNEGSKA (reference sequence). V shed 5 bases and J 3 bases; nucleotides not matched to a gene: 11. The CDR3 nucleotides are TGCAGTGCTCAACCCAGACAGGGGATGTACACTGAAGCTTTCTTT. Its translation is CSAQPRQGMYTEAFF.

Worth noting for this clonotype: The junction differs from germline at one of its ends, possibly a read error. The V call is TRBV2, the J call TRBJ1-5; D gene unclear. The CDR3 has 12 residues. Looked up from germline, CDR1 is SNHLY and CDR2 is FYNNEI. The CDR3 loop reads CAGSLGEQPQHF. For the CDR3, the DNA is TGTGCCGGCAGTCTTGGGGAACAGCCCCAGCATTTT.

This clonotype was found a few times. The J gene is TRBJ1-1, the V gene TRBV6-2 or TRBV6-3, with D tentatively TRBD1 (5 bases). V was shortened by 6 bases and J by 0 bases, with 11 bases between the two germline ends. This CDR3 spans 14 amino acids. The germline gives CDR1 MNHEY, CDR2 SVGEGT. For the CDR3, the DNA is TGTGCCAGCAGCACGACAGAACTGAACACTGAAGCTTTCTTT. This codes for CASSTTELNTEAFF.

This sequence joins TRBV6-6 and TRBJ1-3; tentative D call: TRBD1 (6 bases). Deletions cut 2 bases from V and 0 bases from J, with 8 bases between. CDR3 size: 15 residues. CDR1 and CDR2 (germline): MNHNY, SVGAGI (reference sequence). This CDR3 reads CASSYGGGSGNTIYF. As DNA, the CDR3 is TGTGCCAGCAGTTACGGAGGGGGCTCTGGAAACACCATATATTTT.

The CDR3: CASSHGTGDNEQFF. The CDR3 nucleotides are TGCGCCAGCAGCCATGGGACGGGAGACAATGAGCAGTTCTTC. The chain has TRBV4-1 and TRBJ2-1, with a possible D match to TRBD2 (6 bases). Germline values: CDR1 MGHRA, CDR2 YSYEKL. Between the trimmed V and J ends, which lost 3 bases and 5 bases, there was a span of 11 bases. The length of the CDR3 is 14 residues.

The V call is TRBV4-3, the J call TRBJ2-3; a possible D gene is TRBD1 (5 bases). V was shortened by 0 bases and J by 4 bases, with 17 bases between the two germline ends. The CDR3 loop spans 17 amino acids. CDR1 is LGHNA, CDR2 YSLEER, per germline. The CDR3 protein is CASSQDSRVLVSDTQYF. CDR3 nucleotide sequence: TGCGCCAGCAGCCAAGATTCCAGGGTCCTAGTCTCAGATACGCAGTATTTT.

The genes are TRBV7-6 and TRBJ2-2; D possibly corresponds to TRBD1 (5 bases). The CDR3 spans 17 residues. The V end was cut by 2 bases, the J end by 4 bases, with 17 bases between. Per germline, CDR1 SGHVS and CDR2 FNYEAQ. In DNA form, the CDR3 reads TGTGCCAGCAGCTTAACTGCCGGGTCAGGGATCACCGGGGAGCTGTTTTTT. This encodes CASSLTAGSGITGELFF.

This clonotype was observed many times. This sequence joins TRBV19 and TRBJ1-5; D remains unclear. CDR3 length equals 12 residues. The V end lost 6 bases, the J end lost 6 bases, and 9 bases lay between the germline ends. Germline V gene sequence: CDR1 LNHDA, CDR2 SQIVND (reference sequence). In nucleotides, the CDR3 is TGTGCCAGTAGGGTAGGGTTTCAGCCCCAGCATTTT. It translates to CASRVGFQPQHF. The full variable domain, completed using reference TRBV19 and TRBJ1-5, is DGGITQSPKYLFRKEGQNVTLSCEQNLNHDAMYWYRQDPGQGLRLIYYSQIVNDFQKGDIAEGYSVSREKKESFPLTVTSAQKNPTAFYLCASRVGFQPQHFGDGTRLSIL.

The V gene is TRBV6-2 or TRBV6-3, the J gene TRBJ1-1; D ambiguous. V was cut by 2 bases and J by 0 bases, with 16 bases left in between. The CDR3 contains 17 residues. Germline lookup yields CDR1 MNHEY and CDR2 SVGEGT. CDR3 DNA: TGTGCCAGCAGTTACCCCGATCAACAGAGCATGAACACTGAAGCTTTCTTT. Residues: CASSYPDQQSMNTEAFF.

This clonotype appeared many times. The gene calls are TRBV27 and TRBJ2-3; D not resolved. This CDR3 spans 15 amino acids. Germline CDR1 reads MNHEY; CDR2 reads SMNVEV (reference sequence). The V and J ends lost 2 bases and 4 bases respectively, with 13 bases between them. The DNA of the CDR3 is TGTGCCAGCAGTTTAACGCTAGGGCTGGCAGATACGCAGTATTTT. It codes for CASSLTLGLADTQYF.

With respect to this clonotype: Compared with germline, one end of the junction differs, possibly owing to a read error. V is TRBV6-6 and J is TRBJ2-7, with D possibly matching TRBD1 (6 bases). Germline loops: CDR1 MNHNY, CDR2 SVGAGI (reference sequence). The CDR3 is 12 residues long. CDR3 coding DNA: TGTGCCAGCGGTTACAGGGCCGGCGAGCAGTACTTC. It translates to CASGYRAGEQYF.